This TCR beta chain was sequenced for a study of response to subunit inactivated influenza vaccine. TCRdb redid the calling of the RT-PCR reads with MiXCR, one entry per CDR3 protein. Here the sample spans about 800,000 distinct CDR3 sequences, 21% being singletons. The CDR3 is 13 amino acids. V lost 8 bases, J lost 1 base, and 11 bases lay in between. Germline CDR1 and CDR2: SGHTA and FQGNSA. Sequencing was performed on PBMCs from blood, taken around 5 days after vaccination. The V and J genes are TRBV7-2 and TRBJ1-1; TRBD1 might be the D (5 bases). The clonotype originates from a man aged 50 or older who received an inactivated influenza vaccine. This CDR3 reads CASGGLTNTEAFF. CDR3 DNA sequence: TGTGCCAGCGGGGGTTTGACGAACACTGAAGCTTTCTTT.